Detailed here is one T cell receptor beta chain. Its antigen is undetermined. The V end lost 4 bases, the J end lost 1 base, and 13 bases lay between the germline ends. CDR3 size: 15 residues. Germline values: CDR1 MNHEY, CDR2 SMNVEV (reference sequence). This entry comes from a study of identifying expanded T cells in peripheral blood. Using immunoSEQ multiplex PCR, the repertoire was profiled, and TCRdb retains in-frame clones only, with some absent. Of tens of thousands of clones listed, roughly 87% are singletons. Collection occurred without any documented infections or immune events in donors. Study results and limitations: About 1.3 clones differed between technical replicates, versus around 15 and 18 over time. Clone count variance between approximately 2-week samples rose with total template count.

The chain recombines TRBV27 with TRBJ1-1, with D unclear. This TCR came from a person aged 18 to 70 in good health. What was sequenced was blood. CDR3: CASSWYGRGNTEAFF. As DNA, the CDR3 is TGTGCCAGCAGTTGGTACGGGCGGGGGAACACTGAAGCTTTCTTT.